This note documents a single T cell receptor (beta chain) sequence. This clonotype was counted a single time. No antigen is known for it. No base-level quality is on record; no much larger clone is a single base apart. Library creation used PCR. The reads were generated on an Illumina HiSeq 2500. Unique molecular identifiers were incorporated into TCR beta cDNA libraries to reduce PCR and sequencing biases. About 500,000 cDNA molecules were obtained per 1 to 10 million input T cells, so each molecule approximated one T cell. The patient libraries were prepared and sequenced using the same protocol as the earlier healthy control dataset. Within a given batch, samples were prepared together, multiplexed and sequenced on the same HiSeq lane. The published analysis was carried out like this. Raw barcoded reads were processed with MIGEC, and single-read molecular identifier groups were discarded before consensus assembly and CDR3 extraction. VDJtools was used for post-analysis of the clonotype tables, with diversity normalized by down-sampling every dataset to the smallest sample size. Repertoire overlap clustering matched CDR3 amino acid but not nucleotide sequences to correct batch-related cross-sample contamination. Through fastp at Q25 and MiXCR, TCRdb rebuilt clones from the public reads, retaining in-frame beta chains. Records with the same CDR3 protein are collapsed into one entry carrying the most frequent genes and DNA. The V and J calls come from TCRdb's annotation, not from the publication. Present in this sample are roughly 650,000 distinct CDR3 sequences, 55% to 60% of which were seen just once. Approximately 11% of the sample goes to the ten largest clones.

TCR beta repertoires were profiled from peripheral blood of roughly 13 young patients with multiple sclerosis to demonstrate the VDJtools post-analysis software. The multiple sclerosis patients were children and adolescents ranging in age from roughly 6 to 15 years. Including the terminal cysteine and phenylalanine, the CDR3 comprises 16 residues. The entry retains the CDR3 DNA only, 48 bases that are in frame from base 1. The germline ends are 13 bases apart after V is trimmed by 1 base and J by 1 base. Sequences LGHNA (CDR1) and YSLEER (CDR2) are obtained from the germline V gene. The data stem from a study of post-analysis software for immune sequencing data (dated by TCRdb to 2013 to 2016). Looking at the study overall: The recorded disease courses included relapsing-remitting, secondary progressive and progressive-relapsing multiple sclerosis, and some patients had no subtype annotation. The multiple sclerosis patient repertoires were compared with approximately 11 previously published healthy control repertoires from donors aged about 6 to 25 years. A subset of samples was prepared in parallel using single-end sample barcoding, then pooled and co-amplified after Illumina adapter ligation. The study at large found these results: The control group was slightly older than the multiple sclerosis patient group. Significantly lower normalized Chao1 diversity was found in multiple sclerosis patients than in controls, suggesting substantial peripheral T-cell clonal expansion. Four to six TRBV segments, including TRBV5-6, TRBV5-1 and TRBV20-1, were significantly more frequent in patients than controls. Strong co-clustering of samples prepared in the same batch was shown by direct clustering with F measure, prompting a batch-effect correction.

The V and J segments used are TRBV4-3 and TRBJ2-5; there is no confident call for the D gene. Sequencing was performed on blood. The origin of this receptor is a girl aged 2 to 10 with multiple sclerosis. The CDR3 corresponds to CASSQVLRAPQETQYF. The DNA sequence is as follows: TGCGCCAGCAGCCAAGTTCTAAGAGCCCCCCAAGAGACCCAGTACTTC.